This TCR beta chain was captured by sequencing in a study of lymphopenia after photon versus proton radiotherapy. V was shortened by 1 base and J by 0 bases, with 12 bases between the two germline ends. In germline, CDR1 is SEHNR, CDR2 FQNEAQ (reference sequence). The CDR3 has 16 amino acids. Only one count was recorded for this clone. The target antigen is unknown. Notes on the study in general: Post-nadir TCR diversity decline inversely tracked overall survival among those who died. Proton therapy kept repertoires fairly stable, unlike photons, which gained effector/memory cells. Survival link was tested only in deceased patients; proton benefit remains a possibility.

Libraries were prepared by immunoSEQ multiplex PCR; TCRdb keeps only in-frame clonotypes and omits some of them. The sample contains more than 20,000 clones, about four fifths of which appear only once. This chain connects TRBV7-9 to TRBJ1-1; a weak D match, TRBD1 (5 bases). The sequence derives from a middle-aged man with gastric cancer. The sample consisted of peripheral blood, taken from a patient treated with photon-based radiotherapy. The CDR3 region has the DNA TGTGCCAGCAGCTTAGGAGGTTCGACAGTGAACACTGAAGCTTTCTTT. As protein: CASSLGGSTVNTEAFF. The variable domain in full, with the rest retrieved from reference TRBV7-9 and TRBJ1-1, is DTGVSQNPRHKITKRGQNVTFRCDPISEHNRLYWYRQTLGQGPEFLTYFQNEAQLEKSRLLSDRFSAERPKGSFSTLEIQRTEQGDSAMYLCASSLGGSTVNTEAFFGQGTRLTVV.